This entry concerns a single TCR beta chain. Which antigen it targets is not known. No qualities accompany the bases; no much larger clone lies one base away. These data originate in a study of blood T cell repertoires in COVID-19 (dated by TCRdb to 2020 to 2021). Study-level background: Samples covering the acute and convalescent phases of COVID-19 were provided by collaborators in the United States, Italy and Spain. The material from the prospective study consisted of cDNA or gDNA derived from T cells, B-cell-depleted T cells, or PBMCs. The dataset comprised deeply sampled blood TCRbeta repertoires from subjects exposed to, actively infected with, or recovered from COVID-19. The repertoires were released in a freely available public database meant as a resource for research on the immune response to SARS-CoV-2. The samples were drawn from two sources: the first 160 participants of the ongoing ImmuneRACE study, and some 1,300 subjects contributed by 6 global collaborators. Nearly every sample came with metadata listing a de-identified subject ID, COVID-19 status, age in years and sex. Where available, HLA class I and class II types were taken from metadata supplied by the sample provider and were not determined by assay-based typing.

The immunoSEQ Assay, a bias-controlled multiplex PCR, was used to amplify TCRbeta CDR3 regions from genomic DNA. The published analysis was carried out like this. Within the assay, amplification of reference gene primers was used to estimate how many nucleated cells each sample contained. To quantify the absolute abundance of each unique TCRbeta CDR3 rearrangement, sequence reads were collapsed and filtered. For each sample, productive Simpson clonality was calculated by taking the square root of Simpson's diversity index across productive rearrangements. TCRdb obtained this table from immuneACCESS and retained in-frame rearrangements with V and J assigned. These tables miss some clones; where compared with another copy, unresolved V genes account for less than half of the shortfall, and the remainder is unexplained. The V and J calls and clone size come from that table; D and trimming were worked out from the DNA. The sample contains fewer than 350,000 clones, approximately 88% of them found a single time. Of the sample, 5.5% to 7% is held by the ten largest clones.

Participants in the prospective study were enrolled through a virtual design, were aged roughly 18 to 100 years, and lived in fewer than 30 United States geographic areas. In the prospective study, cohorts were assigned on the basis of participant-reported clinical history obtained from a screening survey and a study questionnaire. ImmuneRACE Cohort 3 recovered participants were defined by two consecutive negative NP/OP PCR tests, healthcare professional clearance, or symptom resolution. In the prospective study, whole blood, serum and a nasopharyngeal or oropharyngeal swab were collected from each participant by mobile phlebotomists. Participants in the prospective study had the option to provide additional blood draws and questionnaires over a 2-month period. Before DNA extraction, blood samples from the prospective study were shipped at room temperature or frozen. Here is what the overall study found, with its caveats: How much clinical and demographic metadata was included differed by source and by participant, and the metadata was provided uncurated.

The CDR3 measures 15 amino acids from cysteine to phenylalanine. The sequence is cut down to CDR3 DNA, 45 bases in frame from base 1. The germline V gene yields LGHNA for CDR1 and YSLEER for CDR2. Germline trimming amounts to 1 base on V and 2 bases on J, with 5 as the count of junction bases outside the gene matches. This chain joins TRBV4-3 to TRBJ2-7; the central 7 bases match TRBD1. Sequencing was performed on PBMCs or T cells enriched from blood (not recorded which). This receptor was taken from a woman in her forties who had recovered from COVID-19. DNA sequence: TGCGCCAGCAGCCAAGGGAACAGGGGACCCTACGAGCAGTACTTC. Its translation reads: CASSQGNRGPYEQYF.